This T cell receptor beta chain was sequenced for a study of T-cell reconstitution after alpha-beta-depleted transplantation in children. The table lists this clonotype with many counts. Unique molecular identifiers were incorporated during preparation of the TCRbeta library. TCRdb re-derived calls from the PCR reads in MiXCR, one entry per CDR3 protein. The table shows 120,000 or so distinct CDR3 sequences, with approximately 10% occurring only once. This CDR3 is 13 amino acids long. Germline-derived CDR1 and CDR2 are DFQATT and SNEGSKA (reference sequence). Unmatched junction bases numbered 8, after V lost 3 bases and J lost 7 bases.

The chain has TRBV20-1 and TRBJ1-1; TRBD1 matches 7 bases. Sequences were derived from PBMCs from the stem cell graft donor, sampled from the stem cell graft. The sequence was obtained from a human donor who donated a stem cell graft to a child with acute lymphoblastic leukemia. CDR3 DNA: TGCAGTGCTAGTGGAGGACAGGCCCTTGAAGCTTTCTTT. This gives the protein CSASGGQALEAFF.